The 23 T cell receptor beta chains listed next were all sequenced from one sample in a study of beta chain features in type 1 diabetes. The authors reverse transcribed all of the isolated RNA, so sequencing captured expressed TCRB transcripts. Assay: immunoSEQ multiplex PCR; the TCRdb copy retains only in-frame clones and omits some. The table has around 400,000 clones, approximately 12% seen once. Sequencing input: naive CD4+ T cells from blood. The receptors here all came from a young man in good health.

This chain joins TRBV9 and TRBJ1-2; TRBD1 matches at 7 bases. The CDR3 runs to 17 residues. Germline values: CDR1 SGDLS, CDR2 YYNGEE. V shed 6 bases, J shed 6 bases, and the junction held 20 bases outside the gene matches. CDR3 nucleotides: TGTGCCAGCACCCCGGGACCCAGACAGGGATTATCTGATGGCTACACCTTC. It yields the protein CASTPGPRQGLSDGYTF.

This clone has only a few counts. The DNA for the CDR3 is TGTGCCAGCAGCGAGGGCCAGGGCAGCACAGATACGCAGTATTTT. Its translation: CASSEGQGSTDTQYF. The rearrangement joins TRBV9 to TRBJ2-3; TRBD1 is a possible D gene (5 bases). Per the germline V gene, CDR1 is SGDLS and CDR2 is YYNGEE. This CDR3 spans 15 amino acids. V was pared by 3 bases and J by 0 bases, with 11 bases between. The whole variable domain, filled in from reference TRBV9 and TRBJ2-3, reads DSGVTQTPKHLITATGQRVTLRCSPRSGDLSVYWYQQSLDQGLQFLIQYYNGEERAKGNILERFSAQQFPDLHSELNLSSLELGDSALYFCASSEGQGSTDTQYFGPGTRLTVL.

This clone has a count of ten or more. A read error may account for a junction end that differs from germline. V gene TRBV5-6 combines with J gene TRBJ2-1; 8 positions match TRBD1. Germline CDR1 reads SGHDT; CDR2 reads YYEEEE. The CDR3 is 11 amino acids. For the CDR3, the DNA is TGTGCCAGCAGCTACCGGGACAGGAGAGTCTTC. Its protein product is CASSYRDRRVF.

This clone was picked up a small number of times. The genes are TRBV2 and TRBJ2-1; tentative D call: TRBD2 (6 bases). The ends were cut back, 7 bases at V and 7 bases at J, with 14 bases in the middle. The CDR3 is 13 amino acids. Germline V gene data show CDR1 as SNHLY and CDR2 as FYNNEI. The CDR3 sequence is CASKGDLANEQFF. The CDR3 DNA reads TGTGCCAGCAAAGGGGACTTAGCAAATGAGCAGTTCTTC.

The V and J genes are TRBV4-3 and TRBJ2-5; the match to TRBD2 covers 8 bases. V lost 2 bases to trimming and J lost 3 bases; unmatched junction nucleotides: 2. Per the germline V gene, CDR1 is LGHNA and CDR2 is YSLEER. The CDR3 length is 14 residues. CDR3: CASSQISGEETQYF. The CDR3 nucleotides read TGCGCCAGCAGCCAAATTAGCGGGGAAGAGACCCAGTACTTC.

This clone was seen a few times. V and J are TRBV5-1 and TRBJ1-1; D is ambiguous. The CDR3 totals 14 residues. Looked up from germline, CDR1 is SGHRS and CDR2 is YFSETQ. The germline V and J ends were trimmed by 1 base and 3 bases, with 10 bases remaining between them. The CDR3 spells CASSLSPVDTEAFF. The CDR3 DNA is TGCGCCAGCAGCTTGTCACCAGTTGACACTGAAGCTTTCTTT.

A few counts support this clone. J is TRBJ2-5 and V is TRBV30; D is possibly TRBD2 (7 bases). V was trimmed by 2 bases and J by 6 bases, leaving 13 bases between them. The CDR3 has 13 residues. Germline values: CDR1 GTSNPN, CDR2 SVGIG (reference sequence). CDR3 region: CAWSFGGGKTQYF. The CDR3 DNA sequence: TGTGCCTGGAGTTTTGGGGGGGGCAAGACCCAGTACTTC.

The gene calls are TRBV5-1 and TRBJ2-1; 10 nucleotides align to TRBD2. The CDR3 has 16 amino acids. From germline, CDR1 is SGHRS and CDR2 YFSETQ. J was trimmed by 6 bases and V by 1 base; bases with no gene match: 7. CDR3 sequence reads: CASSLWASGGPNEQFF. The CDR3 nucleotides are TGCGCCAGCAGCTTGTGGGCTAGCGGGGGCCCCAATGAGCAGTTCTTC.

In this sample, this clone turned up a few times. The chain couples TRBV21-1 to TRBJ2-3; the table's TRBD2 call for D was not verified on the DNA. TRBV21-1 is labeled a pseudogene. CDR3 length: 15 amino acids. CDR3 sequence: CASSNWLAGIDTQYF. The CDR3 DNA sequence: TGTGCCAGCAGCAACTGGCTAGCGGGGATAGATACGCAGTATTTT.

The V gene is TRBV7-9, the J gene TRBJ2-7; D is ambiguous. The CDR3 runs to 13 residues. From germline, CDR1 is SEHNR and CDR2 FQNEAQ (reference sequence). Between the trimmed V and J ends, which lost 1 base and 5 bases, there was a span of 9 bases. In nucleotides, the CDR3 is TGTGCCAGCAGCTTAGTTTCCTTCGACGAGCAGTACTTC. This gives the protein CASSLVSFDEQYF.

This clone appeared a few times. The chain combines TRBV5-1 with TRBJ2-1, with 9 bases that match TRBD1. CDR3 length: 14 amino acids. V dropped 4 bases and J dropped 8; count of bases not matched to a gene: 7. CDR1 and CDR2 from the germline V gene are SGHRS and YFSETQ. In nucleotides, the CDR3 is TGCGCCAGCAGCGTGGGACAGGGACAGGATGAGCAGTTCTTC. It yields the protein CASSVGQGQDEQFF. Supplemented by reference TRBV5-1 and TRBJ2-1, the full variable domain reads KAGVTQTPRYLIKTRGQQVTLSCSPISGHRSVSWYQQTPGQGLQFLFEYFSETQRNKGNFPGRFSGRQFSNSRSEMNVSTLELGDSALYLCASSVGQGQDEQFFGPGTRLTVL.

This clone appeared a few times. The gene calls are TRBV7-6 and TRBJ2-7, with TRBD2 matching 14 bases. V shed 4 bases and J 6 bases; nucleotides not matched to a gene: 2. The CDR3 sequence is 14 residues long. In germline, CDR1 is SGHVS, CDR2 FNYEAQ. The CDR3: CASSYGTSGSEQYF. CDR3 DNA: TGTGCCAGCAGCTACGGGACTAGCGGGAGCGAGCAGTACTTC.

This rearrangement joins TRBV13 to TRBJ1-2; 7 nucleotides align to TRBD1. This CDR3 is built from 14 residues. The trim removed 4 bases at V and 4 bases at J, leaving 6 bases unmatched. Germline CDR1 and CDR2: PRHDT and FYEKMQ (reference sequence). CDR3 sequence (DNA): TGTGCCAGCAGCTCGCAGACAGGGCCCTATGGCTACACCTTC. Protein product: CASSSQTGPYGYTF.

This clone came up a few times. The J gene is TRBJ2-1, the V gene TRBV9; 9 bases fit TRBD2. The CDR3 is 16 amino acids. The germline V gene encodes CDR1 SGDLS and CDR2 YYNGEE. The trim removed 4 bases at V and 6 bases at J, leaving 11 bases unmatched. CDR3 loop: CASSPNGGGGANEQFF. Written as DNA, the CDR3 is TGTGCCAGCAGCCCTAACGGCGGCGGGGGGGCCAATGAGCAGTTCTTC.

The gene calls are TRBV30 and TRBJ1-1, with D maybe TRBD1 (6 bases). Germline loops: CDR1 GTSNPN, CDR2 SVGIG (reference sequence). CDR3 length equals 13 residues. Trimming took 0 bases from V and 5 from J, leaving 10 bases between them. CDR3 sequence reads: CAWSVTGLTEAFF. In nucleotides, the CDR3 is TGTGCCTGGAGTGTAACAGGGTTAACTGAAGCTTTCTTT. Full variable domain (outside the CDR3, taken from reference TRBV30 and TRBJ1-1): SQTIHQWPATLVQPVGSPLSLECTVEGTSNPNLYWYRQAAGRGLQLLFYSVGIGQISSEVPQNLSASRPQDRQFILSSKKLLLSDSGFYLCAWSVTGLTEAFFGQGTRLTVV.

The chain links TRBV7-2 to TRBJ1-2; D is perhaps TRBD1 (6 bases). Trimming removed 6 bases at V and 2 bases at J, with 13 bases between. The CDR3 is made up of 14 amino acids. CDR1 and CDR2 (germline): SGHTA, FQGNSA. The CDR3 reads CASRSGDINYGYTF. DNA for the CDR3: TGTGCCAGCAGATCAGGGGACATCAACTATGGCTACACCTTC. The full variable domain, in which reference TRBV7-2 and TRBJ1-2 provide the parts outside the CDR3, is GAGVSQSPSNKVTEKGKDVELRCDPISGHTALYWYRQSLGQGLEFLIYFQGNSAPDKSGLPSDRFSAERTGGSVSTLTIQRTQQEDSAVYLCASRSGDINYGYTFGSGTRLTVV.

This clone was counted a few times. The J gene is TRBJ1-2, the V gene TRBV27; TRBD1 matches at 8 bases. V gave up 5 bases and J gave up 7 bases; unmatched junction bases: 6. The CDR3 runs 13 residues. Germline CDR1 reads MNHEY; CDR2 reads SMNVEV (reference sequence). The CDR3 DNA reads TGTGCCAGCAGTACGGACAGGGATAGTGGCTACACCTTC. It encodes CASSTDRDSGYTF.

This clone was counted only a few times. The chain is built from TRBV30 and TRBJ2-7, with TRBD2 matching 12 bases. Trimming removed 3 bases from V and 6 bases from J; junction bases left unmatched: 9. CDR3 length: 15 amino acids. Germline V gene lookup returns CDR1 GTSNPN and CDR2 SVGIG (reference sequence). The CDR3 region is CAWRPQTSGSREQYF. As DNA, the CDR3 is TGTGCCTGGAGGCCTCAGACTAGCGGGAGCCGCGAGCAGTACTTC.

There are a few counts of this clone. This chain links TRBV10-3 with TRBJ2-3; TRBD2 matches 12 bases. This CDR3 is built from 17 residues. The germline gives CDR1 ENHRY, CDR2 SYGVKD. The V segment lost 3 bases and the J segment 3 bases; nucleotides outside the gene matches: 7. The CDR3 nucleotides are TGTGCCATCAGTGAATCCGTCCTAGCGGGAGGGACAGATACGCAGTATTTT. This sequence encodes CAISESVLAGGTDTQYF.

This clone was seen a few times. This chain uses TRBV7-2 with TRBJ2-7; tentative D call: TRBD2 (6 bases). This CDR3 has 16 amino acids. The germline V gene has CDR1 SGHTA and CDR2 FQGNSA. Between the trimmed V and J ends, which lost 5 bases and 7 bases, there was a span of 24 bases. CDR3 sequence (DNA): TGTGCCAGCAGCCCCGGGGGTCCATTCCTAGGACGGGAGCAGTACTTC. It translates to CASSPGGPFLGREQYF.

Only a few counts were recorded for this clone. The J gene is TRBJ1-2, the V gene TRBV6-5; perhaps TRBD1 as D (5 bases). The ends were cut back, 5 bases at V and 6 bases at J, with 19 bases in the middle. This CDR3 contains 15 residues. Germline V gives CDR1 MNHEY, CDR2 SVGAGI. The CDR3 spells CASSPPGRGVDGYTF. Written as DNA, the CDR3 is TGTGCCAGCAGTCCACCGGGACGCGGGGTGGATGGCTACACCTTC.

The chain links TRBV5-8 to TRBJ1-1, with 7 nucleotides matching TRBD1. After removal of 2 bases from V and 5 bases from J, the junction contained 6 bases not matched to a gene. The CDR3 is 14 amino acids. The V gene's germline CDR1 is SGHTS and CDR2 YDEGEE. The DNA of the CDR3 is TGTGCCAGCAGCTTACGACAGGGTGGGACTGAAGCTTTCTTT. The encoded protein is CASSLRQGGTEAFF. Combining the CDR3 with reference TRBV5-8 and TRBJ1-1 gives the whole variable domain EAGVTQSPTHLIKTRGQQATLRCSPISGHTSVYWYQQALGLGLQFLLWYDEGEERNRGNFPPRFSGRQFPNYSSELNVNALELEDSALYLCASSLRQGGTEAFFGQGTRLTVV.

This sequence joins TRBV18 and TRBJ1-1, with D unclear. The germline V gene has CDR1 KGHSH and CDR2 LQKENI. V shed 0 bases and J shed 0 bases, with 11 bases lying between them. The CDR3 is made up of 16 amino acids. CDR3 residues: CASSPPVFEMNTEAFF. The DNA for the CDR3 is TGTGCCAGCTCACCACCGGTATTTGAGATGAACACTGAAGCTTTCTTT.